This TCR beta chain was recovered during a study of radiotherapy plus CTLA-4 blockade in lung cancer. As for the study in general: Patients showed objective responses in 18% of cases, and disease control was achieved by 25% to 35%. Findings of the study overall: TCR clones of tumor origin grew in blood after radiotherapy plus ipilimumab.

Chemo-refractory metastatic non-small-cell lung cancer patients received focal radiation with ipilimumab CTLA-4 blockade. TCRdb keeps only in-frame clones here, not all; method: immunoSEQ multiplex PCR. This table holds about 73,000 clones, more than 75% found once. Germline V gives CDR1 SGHTA, CDR2 FQGTGA. The CDR3 contains 12 residues. V gave up 5 bases and J gave up 5 bases, with 8 bases separating them. On this clone: The antigen remains unidentified.

The chain links TRBV7-3 to TRBJ2-3; D unresolved. The clonotype comes from a human donor with non-small cell lung cancer that progressed on radiotherapy plus ipilimumab. The source was peripheral blood, collected from a patient treated with radiotherapy plus ipilimumab. CDR3 sequence (DNA): TGTGCCAGCAGCCAAGGGTTAGATACGCAGTATTTT. Its protein is CASSQGLDTQYF.